Given below is one T cell receptor beta chain in context. Its antigen is unidentified. These data are taken from a study of cytomegalovirus exposure and HLA in healthy donors. Study-level findings and limits: There was a cluster of highly shared sequence variants that was likely a sequencing artifact. The study put 150 to 200 TCR beta chains on its list as cytomegalovirus-associated. In vitro checks showed that a few CMV-associated chains really do target CMV antigens.

13 Jbeta primers and 60 Vbeta primers were used for the PCR. Some clones are missing from TCRdb's copy, which holds only in-frame ones; the method was immunoSEQ multiplex PCR. The sample shows some 140,000 clones, 65% to 80% of them seen only once. The germline V gene encodes CDR1 MNHEY and CDR2 SMNVEV (reference sequence). CDR3 length: 15 residues. The V and J ends lost 6 bases and 4 bases respectively, with 15 bases between them. The V call is TRBV27, the J call TRBJ2-2; weak D call: TRBD2 (6 bases). This TCR was sampled from a man aged 35 to 55 in good health and CMV-seropositive. Sequenced material: PBMCs. CDR3 DNA sequence: TGTGCCAGCAGGGGGGGTCGACTACCCACCGGGGAGCTGTTTTTT. This gives the protein CASRGGRLPTGELFF.